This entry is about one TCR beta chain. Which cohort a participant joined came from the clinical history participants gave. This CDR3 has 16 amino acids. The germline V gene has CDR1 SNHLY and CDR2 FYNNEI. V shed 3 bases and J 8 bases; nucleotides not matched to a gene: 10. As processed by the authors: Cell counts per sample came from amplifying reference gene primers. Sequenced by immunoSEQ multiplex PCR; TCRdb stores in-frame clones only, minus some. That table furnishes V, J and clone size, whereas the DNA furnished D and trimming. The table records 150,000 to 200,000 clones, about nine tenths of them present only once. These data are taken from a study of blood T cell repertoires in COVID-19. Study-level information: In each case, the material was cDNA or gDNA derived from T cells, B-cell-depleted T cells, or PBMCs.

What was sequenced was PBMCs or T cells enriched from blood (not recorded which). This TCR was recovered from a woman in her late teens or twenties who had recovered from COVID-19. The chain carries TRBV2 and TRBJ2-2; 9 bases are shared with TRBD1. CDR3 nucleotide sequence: TGTGCCAGCAGTGACGACAGGGGGAGAATAACTGGGGAGCTGTTTTTT. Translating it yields CASSDDRGRITGELFF.